Following are 18 T cell receptor beta chains from one sample sequenced in a study of neurological immune-mediated disorders. TCRdb used MiXCR to reprocess the 5' RACE reads, holding one entry per CDR3 protein. The top ten hold 4.5% to 7% of the sample, which has 20,000 or so distinct CDR3 sequences, roughly 2.6% seen once. Sequencing input: PBMCs. Receptors were obtained from a woman in her late teens or twenties with multiple sclerosis.

At least ten counts were recorded for this clonotype. The V call is TRBV10-3, the J call TRBJ2-3; D uncertain. V was cut by 9 bases and J by 4 bases, with 8 bases left in between. This CDR3 is 11 amino acids long. Germline CDR1 is ENHRY and CDR2 is SYGVKD. The CDR3 here is CAIGRADTQYF. In DNA, the CDR3 is TGTGCCATAGGCCGGGCAGATACGCAGTATTTT.

The sample holds many counts of this clonotype. The V and J genes are TRBV7-2 and TRBJ1-2, with TRBD1 as a possible D gene (5 bases). The CDR3 covers 13 residues. Germline CDR1 and CDR2: SGHTA and FQGNSA. V was trimmed by 5 bases and J by 5 bases, leaving 12 bases between them. The CDR3 nucleotides are TGTGCCAGCAGCCCTACCGGGGGTTATGGCTACACCTTC. Its protein is CASSPTGGYGYTF.

This clonotype was counted many times. V is TRBV28 and J is TRBJ2-2, with D unclear. This CDR3 has 14 amino acids. Germline CDR1 is MDHEN and CDR2 is SYDVKM. V gave up 7 bases and J gave up 1 base, with 10 bases separating them. CDR3 DNA: TGTGCCAGCACAAGGCTACAGAACACCGGGGAGCTGTTTTTT. It is translated as CASTRLQNTGELFF.

This clonotype was observed many times. The chain couples TRBV11-3 to TRBJ2-1, with D tentatively TRBD1 or TRBD2 (5 bases each). This CDR3 has 18 residues. V was pared by 3 bases and J by 0 bases, with 18 bases between. Germline-derived CDR1 and CDR2 are SGHNT and YENEEA. Here the CDR3 DNA reads TGTGCCAGCAGCTTCTCCAGGGCAAGGAGGAGCTCCTACAATGAGCAGTTCTTC. It translates to CASSFSRARRSSYNEQFF.

This clonotype showed up many times. The chain combines TRBV20-1 with TRBJ2-3; TRBD1 matches 9 bases. Germline values: CDR1 DFQATT, CDR2 SNEGSKA (reference sequence). This CDR3 contains 12 residues. With V trimmed by 7 bases and J by 3 bases, 2 bases remained unmatched. The CDR3 sequence is CSDGTGTDTQYF. The DNA for the CDR3 is TGCAGTGACGGGACAGGGACAGATACGCAGTATTTT.

This clonotype was seen many times. The rearrangement links TRBV2 to TRBJ2-3; 11 bases are shared with TRBD2. Looked up from germline, CDR1 is SNHLY and CDR2 is FYNNEI. J gave up 0 bases and V 6 bases, and 5 bases lay outside the gene matches. The CDR3 spans 16 residues. CDR3 sequence reads: CASSVGLAVSTDTQYF. CDR3 nucleotide sequence: TGTGCCAGCAGCGTGGGACTAGCGGTTAGCACAGATACGCAGTATTTT.

This clonotype was counted many times. V usage is TRBV9 and J usage is TRBJ1-5; 7 bases match TRBD1. There are 15 residues in the CDR3. Germline CDR1 SGDLS, CDR2 YYNGEE. J gave up 4 bases and V 0 bases, and 4 bases lay outside the gene matches. The CDR3 nucleotides are TGTGCCAGCAGCGTAGCCGGGACAGAAAATCAGCCCCAGCATTTT. Its protein is CASSVAGTENQPQHF.

By frequency in the sample, this clonotype is medium-sized. The chain combines TRBV6-6 with TRBJ2-2; 8 nucleotides agree with TRBD1. V gave up 7 bases and J gave up 1 base; unmatched junction bases: 2. Germline CDR1 is MNHNY and CDR2 is SVGAGI (reference sequence). There are 14 residues in the CDR3. In DNA form, the CDR3 reads TGTGCCAGCACCGGGACAGGGAACACCGGGGAGCTGTTTTTT. Translated, it gives CASTGTGNTGELFF.

This clonotype has ten or more counts. This sequence joins TRBV5-1 and TRBJ2-7; a possible D gene is TRBD1 (6 bases). Germline CDR1 reads SGHRS; CDR2 reads YFSETQ. V dropped 4 bases and J dropped 1 base, with 15 bases sitting between them. The CDR3 runs 15 residues. DNA of the CDR3: TGCGCCAGCAGCCCACAGGGACCAACTTCCTACGAGCAGTACTTC. Translated: CASSPQGPTSYEQYF.

This clonotype was recorded many times. This sequence joins TRBV5-1 and TRBJ1-3; D not certain. CDR3 size: 15 residues. Trimming pared 0 bases from V and 6 bases from J, leaving 13 bases between. Germline CDR1 is SGHRS and CDR2 is YFSETQ. The CDR3 coding sequence is TGCGCCAGCAGCTTGGCAGCCGGTCAATCAAACACCATATATTTT. This translates into CASSLAAGQSNTIYF.

This clonotype came up many times. The CDR3 protein is CSARARLSSYEQYF. In DNA, the CDR3 is TGCAGTGCCCGCGCACGTCTTAGCTCCTACGAGCAGTACTTC. The V and J genes are TRBV20-1 and TRBJ2-7; D ambiguous. CDR3 length equals 14 residues. Trimming took off 6 bases at V and 0 bases at J, with 15 bases between the two ends. Per the germline V gene, CDR1 is DFQATT and CDR2 is SNEGSKA (reference sequence).

This clonotype was seen a few times. V is TRBV20-1 and J is TRBJ2-4, with D possibly being TRBD1 (6 bases). The CDR3 extends over 13 amino acids. With 6 bases removed from V and 0 bases from J, the gap between germline ends came to 9 bases. Germline CDR1 reads DFQATT; CDR2 reads SNEGSKA (reference sequence). The CDR3 coding sequence is TGCAGTGCAGGGGGTCTAGCCAAAAACATTCAGTACTTC. Protein sequence: CSAGGLAKNIQYF.

This clonotype was seen repeatedly, ten times or more. The chain carries TRBV12-3 or TRBV12-4 and TRBJ1-2, with TRBD1 matching over 11 bases. The CDR3 spans 14 residues. After removal of 5 bases from V and 4 bases from J, the junction contained 3 bases not matched to a gene. CDR3 coding DNA: TGTGCCAGCAGTGTAGGGACAGGGGGCTATGGCTACACCTTC. Translation: CASSVGTGGYGYTF.

This clonotype was seen a few times. The gene calls are TRBV6-6 and TRBJ1-1; D gene ambiguous. Trimming stripped 7 bases from V and 0 bases from J, with 9 bases between. CDR1 is MNHNY and CDR2 is SVGAGI in the germline V gene (reference sequence). The CDR3 runs 13 residues. The CDR3 coding sequence is TGTGCCAGCAAACTGACTCTGAACACTGAAGCTTTCTTT. Amino acid sequence: CASKLTLNTEAFF.

At least ten counts were recorded for this clonotype. The chain joins TRBV10-2 to TRBJ2-1, with D perhaps given as TRBD1 or TRBD2 (5 bases each). CDR3 length equals 15 residues. V was trimmed by 3 bases and J by 0 bases, leaving 9 bases between them. Per the germline V gene, CDR1 is WSHSY and CDR2 is SAAADI. CDR3 residues: CASSDEGSSYNEQFF. The DNA of the CDR3 is TGCGCCAGCAGTGATGAGGGGAGCTCCTACAATGAGCAGTTCTTC.

This clonotype was seen at least ten times. At one end, the junction sequence differs from germline, possibly due to a read error. The chain employs TRBV11-2 and TRBJ1-2, with 7 bases that match TRBD1. This CDR3 is built from 12 residues. CDR1 and CDR2 (germline): SGHAT, FQNNGV. The CDR3 reads CASSPARTGSNF. CDR3 DNA sequence: TGTGCCAGCAGTCCCGCCCGGACAGGAAGTAACTTC. Full variable domain (outside the CDR3, taken from reference TRBV11-2 and TRBJ1-2): EAGVAQSPRYKIIEKRQSVAFWCNPISGHATLYWYQQILGQGPKLLIQFQNNGVVDDSQLPKDRFSAERLKGVDSTLKIQPAKLEDSAVYLCASSPARTGSNFGSGTRLTVV.

This clonotype was detected ten times or more. V gene TRBV2 combines with J gene TRBJ2-5; 7 bases are a match to TRBD2. CDR3 length: 15 residues. In germline, CDR1 is SNHLY, CDR2 FYNNEI. J lost 1 base, V lost 1 base, and 3 bases had no gene match. CDR3 DNA sequence: TGTGCCAGCAGTGAAGGGCCTAGCGGCCAAGAGACCCAGTACTTC. Translating gives CASSEGPSGQETQYF.

The chain couples TRBV27 to TRBJ2-1; D is perhaps TRBD2 (5 bases). The CDR3 totals 13 residues. V lost 0 bases and J lost 9, with 9 bases in between. Per germline, CDR1 MNHEY and CDR2 SMNVEV (reference sequence). CDR3 DNA sequence: TGTGCCAGCAGTTTATCTCCCCGGGGTGAGCAGTTCTTC. Its translation: CASSLSPRGEQFF.